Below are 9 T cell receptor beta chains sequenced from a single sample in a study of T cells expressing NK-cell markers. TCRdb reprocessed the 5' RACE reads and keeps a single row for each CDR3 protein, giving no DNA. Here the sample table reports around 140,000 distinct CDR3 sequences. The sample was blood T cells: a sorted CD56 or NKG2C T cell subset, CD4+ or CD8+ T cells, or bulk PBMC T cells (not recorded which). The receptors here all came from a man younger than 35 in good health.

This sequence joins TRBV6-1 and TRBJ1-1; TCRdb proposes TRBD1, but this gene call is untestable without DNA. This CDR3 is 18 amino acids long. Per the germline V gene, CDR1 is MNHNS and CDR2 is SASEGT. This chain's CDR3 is CASSGSHRGRMMGTEAFF.

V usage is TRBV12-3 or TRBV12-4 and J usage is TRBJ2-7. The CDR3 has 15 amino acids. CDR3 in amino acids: CASSFRLASYYEQYF.

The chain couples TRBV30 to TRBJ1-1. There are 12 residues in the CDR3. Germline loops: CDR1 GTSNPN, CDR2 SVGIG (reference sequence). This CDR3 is CAWRDGRIDAFF.

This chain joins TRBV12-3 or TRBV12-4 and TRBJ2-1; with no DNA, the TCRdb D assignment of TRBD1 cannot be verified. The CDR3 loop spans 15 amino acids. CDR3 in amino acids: CASSLSQGVYNEQFF.

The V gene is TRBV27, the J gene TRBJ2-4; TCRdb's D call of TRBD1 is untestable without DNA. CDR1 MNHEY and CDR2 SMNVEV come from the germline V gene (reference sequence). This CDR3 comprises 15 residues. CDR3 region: CASSPQTGTKNIQYF.

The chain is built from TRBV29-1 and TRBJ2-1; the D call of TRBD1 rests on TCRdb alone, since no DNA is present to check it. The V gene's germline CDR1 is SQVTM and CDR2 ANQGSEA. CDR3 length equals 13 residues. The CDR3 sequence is CSGTGGFSHEQFF.

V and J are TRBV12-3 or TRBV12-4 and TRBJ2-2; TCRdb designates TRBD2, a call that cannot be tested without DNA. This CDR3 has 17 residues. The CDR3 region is CASSLATGAGAHGELFF.

The CDR3 reads CSVEGTTKGAEQFF. J is TRBJ2-1 and V is TRBV29-1; lacking DNA, the TRBD2 call made by TCRdb goes unchecked. The CDR3 has 14 residues. Germline lookup yields CDR1 SQVTM and CDR2 ANQGSEA.

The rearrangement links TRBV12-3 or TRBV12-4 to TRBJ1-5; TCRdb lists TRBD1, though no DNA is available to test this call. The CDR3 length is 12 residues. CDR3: CASSAPNQPQHF.